This T cell receptor beta chain was sequenced for a study of cytomegalovirus exposure and HLA in healthy donors. The ends were cut back, 1 base at V and 7 bases at J, with 15 bases in the middle. CDR1 is SGHNT, CDR2 YYREEE, per germline (reference sequence). The CDR3 is 14 residues long. A multiplex PCR was run with 60 Vbeta primers and 13 Jbeta primers. Assay: immunoSEQ multiplex PCR; the TCRdb copy retains only in-frame clones and omits some. There are 130,000 or so clones in the sample; approximately 82% occur only once, and approximately 1.4% lies in the top ten. V gene TRBV5-4 combines with J gene TRBJ2-7; weak D call: TRBD1 (6 bases). Sequencing used PBMCs. This TCR was recovered from a man aged 35-49 years in good health and CMV-seronegative. The CDR3 is CASSLHGGAKEQYF. The CDR3 DNA follows: TGTGCCAGCAGCTTGCATGGGGGCGCGAAAGAGCAGTACTTC.